The subject of this entry is one T cell receptor beta chain. No antigen is known for it. The sample is drawn from a study of PD-L1 blockade in urothelial cancer. Overall study context: T cell content in blood samples showed a median of approximately 150,000.

The CDR3 runs 17 residues. The V gene end was trimmed by 4 bases and the J gene end by 1 base; junction bases not matched to a gene: 8. CDR1 and CDR2 (germline): LGHNA, YNFKEQ. Regarding time point: pretreatment peripheral blood. Study results and limitations: Durable benefit accompanied greater 3-week expansion of tumor-associated blood clones.

Generated by immunoSEQ multiplex PCR, the TCRdb table keeps only in-frame clones and is missing some. The sample yields under 95,000 clones, 84% seen once. The J gene is TRBJ1-2, the V gene TRBV4-2; 11 nucleotides line up with TRBD1. The input for sequencing was PBMCs, taken around atezolizumab (anti-PD-L1) treatment. This TCR was sampled from a woman between 70 and 85 years old with urothelial cancer. CDR3 sequence reads: CASSRRTGGNRNYGYTF. In DNA form, the CDR3 reads TGTGCCAGCAGCCGTAGGACAGGGGGCAACCGTAACTATGGCTACACCTTC.